The 2 T cell receptor beta chains in this list originate from one sample, sequenced in a study of CD8+CD57+ T cells in acquired aplastic anemia. Both TCR beta VDJ combination and CDR3 sequence profiling were carried out. Genomic DNA was the template for this profiling. MiXCR was run by TCRdb on the reads, yielding one entry per CDR3 protein. Of about 190,000 distinct CDR3 sequences in the sample, approximately 49% were seen once. The source material was sorted CD4+, CD8+, or CD8+CD57+ T cells (not recorded which) from PBMCs. These receptors were collected from a human donor in good health, serving as a control.

This clonotype was recorded a few times. Since a much larger clone is just one base distant, this may be a read error. The V gene is TRBV5-1, the J gene TRBJ2-5, with a tentative D call TRBD2 (5 bases). Germline CDR1 reads SGHRS; CDR2 reads YFSETQ. The CDR3 sequence is 15 residues long. CDR3 sequence (DNA): TGCGCCTGCAGCTTGCTGGCAGCGGAACAAGAGACCCAGTACTTC. It specifies CACSLLAAEQETQYF.

This clonotype was seen just once. The chain links TRBV12-3 or TRBV12-4 to TRBJ2-3, with unresolved D. The V and J ends lost 0 bases and 2 bases respectively, with 6 bases between them. This CDR3 has 14 amino acids. In DNA form, the CDR3 reads TGTGCCAGCAGTTTAGCAGGGTACACAGATACGCAGTATTTT. The encoded protein is CASSLAGYTDTQYF.